This TCR beta chain originates from a study of cytomegalovirus exposure and HLA in healthy donors (TCRdb year 2017). Study-wide context: An earlier analysis of about 530 of the donors reported roughly 300 Gb of sequence data and 117 million unique TCR beta sequences obtained from roughly 170 million T cells. Roughly 300 gigabases of sequencing data and tens of millions of unique TCR sequences were included in an early release covering 550 to 650 HLA-typed donors. Four or five DR-DQ haplotypes were handled as single units for association and clustering because linkage in the cohort was strong. Among several hundred genotyped donors of the cohort, an average of about 240,000 unique TCR beta nucleotide sequences was sequenced per donor, of which 15% to 20% were non-productive. The number of typed donors differed by locus: about 620-640 for A, B, C, DRB1 and DQB1; 522 for DQA1; approximately 600 for DPA1; and some 430 for DPB1. Alongside the repertoire data, information on donor age, sex, ethnicity and CMV serostatus was compiled. A later analysis re-examined previously published TCR beta repertoires from just over 650 donors and added high-resolution HLA genotyping to investigate patterns of TCR occurrence. HLA typing covered class I and class II loci at four-digit resolution. A later genetic analysis used genome-wide SNP genotypes for about 60% of the roughly 700 donors, treating that subset as a discovery cohort. Of the 300 to 500 genotyped donors, 65% to 90% were placed in the genetic ancestry cluster associated with self-reported Caucasian donors. To predict cytomegalovirus infection status, the study combined high-throughput TCR immunosequencing, statistical association of individual TCRs with disease status, and machine learning. Every repertoire in the discovery cohort had been generated on one and the same sequencing platform. Rather than using new phenotypic data, the later analysis identified candidate immune exposures from TCR beta sequences and from how often those sequences occurred across donors. The aim of the study was to test whether cataloging public T cell receptors could identify signatures of past pathogen exposure. An earlier analysis of 500 to 750 of the donors applied high-throughput TCR beta sequencing to assess whether each TCR beta V gene segment acted as functional or pseudogenic. The study used immunosequencing to profile the T cell repertoires of 670 or so subjects and linked those repertoires to cytomegalovirus serostatus. Along with the roughly 700-subject first cohort, a separate validation cohort of more than 90 different subjects was used. The study at large found these results: Immune exposure information for the cohort was limited to CMV serostatus. Sequencing depth was assumed to be roughly uniform across donors in the presence/absence analyses, though that assumption may not hold. A later analysis found that most CMV-associated TCR beta chains appeared HLA-restricted, with HLA associations seemingly driven largely by CMV exposure. This cohort had only TCR beta chains sequenced, and the lack of alpha or paired-chain data limited which features could be detected. Correlated functional status among segregating V segments might reflect linkage disequilibrium, but an unknown experimental factor could not be ruled out. Across donors, most TCR sequences were observed very rarely, whereas some public TCRs were present in many individuals. Seventeen rarely observed V segments, including chromosome 9 orphons, were excluded from the earlier analysis of a few hundred of the donors because counts were too low. A further reported finding was that TCR beta sequences accurately predicted the HLA-A and HLA-B alleles for most subjects in the first cohort. The study gave a list of 150 to 200 TCR beta chains associated with cytomegalovirus. A later analysis associated 16,951 TCR beta sequences with specific HLA alleles at a false discovery rate of 0.05. An association between a missense DCLRE1C variant and V-gene and J-gene trimming of TCR beta chains was found in a later genetic analysis and replicated in an independent cohort. The classifier was reported to diagnose cytomegalovirus status with high specificity and sensitivity in both the original and validation cohorts. A later analysis reported that several top co-occurrence clusters appeared linked to parvovirus B19, influenza, CMV and Epstein-Barr virus. In an earlier analysis of fewer than 700 of the donors, most TCR beta V segments appeared in productive rearrangements about 87% or about 30% of the time, broadly matching IMGT annotations. A few of the identified cytomegalovirus-associated TCR beta chains were confirmed in vitro to be specific for cytomegalovirus antigens. A later analysis found that TCR association rates varied across HLA loci, with DRB1 alleles showing the most associated TCRs and HLA-C alleles the fewest. The 87-base-pair reads could not distinguish some IMGT-functional V segments, including TRBV6-2 and TRBV6-3, so those segments were excluded. In a later genetic analysis, fewer N-insertions in productive TCRs were reported among donors in an Asian-associated ancestry cluster than the roughly 700-donor mean. According to the authors, the approach could potentially be generalized to other disease states and immunological phenotypes. Because some donors lacked HLA typing at each locus, the association tests relied only on the typed subset. In a later analysis, HLA-associated TCR beta chains showed more clonal expansion and lower generation probabilities than non-associated chains that were equally common. When HLA alleles, especially DR and DQ, strongly co-occurred, TCR associations were difficult to assign to individual alleles. A cluster of highly shared sequence variants was judged likely to be a technical artifact of the sequencing pipeline.

The CDR3 measures 14 amino acids from cysteine to phenylalanine. The DNA shown is the 42-base CDR3, in frame from base 1. The germline V end is reduced by 5 bases and the J end by 5 bases; junction bases left unmatched: 5. The germline V gene gives CDR1 as MNHEY and CDR2 as SVGAGI. The cohort consisted of 600 to 700 healthy bone marrow donors. At the time of sampling, all cohort members were nominally healthy, though unrecorded immune exposures were likely present. The donor was CMV seropositive and belonged to the group of 250 to 300 seropositive cohort members. Every donor gave a peripheral blood sample, and the peripheral blood mononuclear cells from that sample were used for TCR beta sequencing. Genomic DNA was extracted from the blood cell samples with the Qiagen DNeasy Blood Extraction Kit. The library was built by means of the immunoSEQ multiplex PCR assay. For the multiplex PCR, a mixture combining 60 forward primers for TCR Vbeta segments and 13 reverse primers for TCR Jbeta segments was used. The CDR3 region of rearranged TCR beta genes was amplified from genomic DNA with a multiplex PCR assay. The Illumina HiSeq System was used to sequence the amplified TCR beta libraries as 87-base-pair reads. The authors' analysis ran thus. Across the 640 or so repertoires, a later analysis counted 80 million or so unique TCR beta chains, around 11 million of which were shared by at least two donors. A nearest-neighbor algorithm error-corrected the raw reads and collapsed the reads into unique sequences, merging closely related sequences to remove PCR and sequencing errors. CDR3 sequences were aligned to IMGT reference sequences to assign V, D and J gene segments. For a sequence to be retained, at least a six-nucleotide match to both a V gene segment and a J gene segment was required. Rearrangements were classified as productive when the CDR3 lacked stop codons and remained in frame with V and J, and all other rearrangements were classified as non-productive. CDR3 was defined according to IMGT convention as the region running from the second conserved V-encoded cysteine to the conserved J-encoded phenylalanine. Sequences without an unambiguous match to a single V gene segment were excluded from the earlier analysis of 450 to 750 of the donors. An earlier analysis of a few hundred of the donors classified V segments as functional when productive rearrangements were above 56.7% and as segregating when the standard deviation between donors was above 5%. A statistical classification framework was built to diagnose cytomegalovirus status from the catalog of TCR beta chain sequences. In a later analysis, TCR nucleotide sequences were compared against IMGT/GENE-DB human TR gene sequences so that V and J genes could be assigned. A later analysis assigned CDR3 sequences and most-parsimonious VDJ recombination scenarios with the TCRdist pipeline. In a later analysis, each TCR beta chain was defined by its CDR3 amino acid sequence together with its V-gene family, and reads without a unique V-gene family were excluded. A later analysis removed roughly 590 highly shared, low-generation-probability nucleotide sequences to deal with suspected cross-contamination and a sequencing artifact. In a later analysis, a clonal expansion index was calculated for each public chain from normalized within-repertoire ranks of inferred template counts. A later analysis computed generation probabilities with a VDJ recombination model fitted to out-of-frame rearrangements, and checked the results against IGoR. Hypergeometric tests were used in a later analysis to score TCR-TCR, TCR-HLA and TCR-CMV co-occurrence, with a repertoire-size bias correction applied to the TCR pairs. In a later analysis, false discovery rates were estimated by permuting HLA or CMV assignments 20 times. In a later analysis, co-occurring TCRs were grouped using DBSCAN, with TCRdist sequence similarity added in when clustering inside HLA-allele-positive subsets. Repertoires with fewer than 30,000 or more than 120,000 public chains, plus five repertoires with anomalous nucleotide sharing, were excluded from co-occurrence clustering. TCRdb retrieved this table from immuneACCESS and kept in-frame rearrangements only. Not all clones are present; in checked studies, unresolved V genes account for under half, and no reason is known for the remainder. The D gene and trimming were derived from the DNA, and the V and J assignments and clone size from that table. Counted in this sample were about 180,000 clones; over 70% of them appeared once. Together, the top ten hold approximately 6.8% of the sample.

As regards this clone: There is no known antigen for this receptor. Per-base quality was not reported, and no clone a single base away is much larger than it.

Specimen: PBMCs. The chain employs TRBV6-5 and TRBJ1-3, with 8 bases aligning to TRBD1. The sequence came from a man younger than 40 in good health and CMV-seropositive. The nucleotides read TGTGCCAGCAGTCTGGCAGGGGGCCGAAACACCATATATTTT. Protein translation: CASSLAGGRNTIYF.